This TCR beta chain was obtained from a study of blood T cells in healthy people across ages. Combining a sample-barcoded 5' primer with a J-beta primer mix, a second PCR ran for about 7 to 12 cycles. Each cDNA molecule carried a tag from a template-switch adaptor that contained 12 random nucleotides. Every sample returned 2.5 million or more CDR3-containing paired-end reads. TCRdb used MiXCR to reprocess the 5' RACE reads, holding one entry per CDR3 protein. Here the sample spans 700,000 to 950,000 distinct CDR3 sequences, around 46% being singletons. This clonotype occurred many times. This clonotype originated in a woman in her sixties in good health. Sample: blood.

The CDR3 coding sequence is TGTGCCAGCAGCTCGGATATACTGTATGGCTACACCTTC. Its protein product is CASSSDILYGYTF. The J gene is TRBJ1-2, the V gene TRBV7-9, with D unclear. Germline V gene data show CDR1 as SEHNR and CDR2 as FQNEAQ (reference sequence). The CDR3 contains 13 residues. Trimming took off 4 bases at V and 5 bases at J, with 11 bases between the two ends.